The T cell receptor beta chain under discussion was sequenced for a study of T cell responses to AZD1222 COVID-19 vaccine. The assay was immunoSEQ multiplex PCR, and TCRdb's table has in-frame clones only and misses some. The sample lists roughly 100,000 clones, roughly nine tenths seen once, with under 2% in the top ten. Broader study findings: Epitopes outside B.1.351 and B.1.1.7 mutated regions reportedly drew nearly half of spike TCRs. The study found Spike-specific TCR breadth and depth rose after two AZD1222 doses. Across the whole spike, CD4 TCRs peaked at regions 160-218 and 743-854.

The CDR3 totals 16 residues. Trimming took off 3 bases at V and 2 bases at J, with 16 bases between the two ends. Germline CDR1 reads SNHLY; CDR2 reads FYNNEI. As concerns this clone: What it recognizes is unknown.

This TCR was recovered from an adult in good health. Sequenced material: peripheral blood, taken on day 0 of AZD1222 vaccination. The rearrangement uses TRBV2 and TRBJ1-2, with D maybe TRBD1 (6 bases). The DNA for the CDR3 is TGTGCCAGCAGTGATTTGGGTGAGGGGGACAACTATGGCTACACCTTC. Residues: CASSDLGEGDNYGYTF.